The TCR beta chain under discussion was sequenced for a study of early T cells in non-severe SARS-CoV-2 infection. As for the study in general: The chains were unpaired, and the sequenced material was bulk RNA from unsorted whole blood.

This clonotype showed up many times. What it recognizes is unknown. Individually, cDNA molecules had unique molecular identifiers attached to them. A single record per CDR3 protein comes from TCRdb applying MiXCR to the 5' RACE reads. The data contain roughly 92,000 distinct CDR3 sequences, less than 15% of them singletons. Study-level findings and limits: A preference for anti-spike CD8 responses marked VDJdb matching, which missed private and CD4 specificities.

This clonotype was sampled from an adult who was a healthcare worker with PCR-confirmed SARS-CoV-2 infection or an uninfected control (not recorded which). The sample in question was whole blood, obtained at baseline.

In DNA form, the CDR3 reads TGTGCCACCAGTGATGCGGGACCGGGACAGCTCTACAATGAGCAGTTCTTC. Translating gives CATSDAGPGQLYNEQFF. This chain joins TRBV24-1 and TRBJ2-1; D might be TRBD1 (7 bases). The CDR3 length is 17 residues. V shed 3 bases and J shed 3 bases, with 17 bases lying between them. The germline gives CDR1 KGHDR, CDR2 SFDVKD.